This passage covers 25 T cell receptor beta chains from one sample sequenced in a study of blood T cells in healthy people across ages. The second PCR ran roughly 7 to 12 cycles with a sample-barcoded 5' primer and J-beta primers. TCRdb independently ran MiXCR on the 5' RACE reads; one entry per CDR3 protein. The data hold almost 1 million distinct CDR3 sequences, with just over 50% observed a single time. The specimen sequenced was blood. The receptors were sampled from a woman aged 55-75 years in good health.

The CDR3 region is CASRASGSSGNTIYF. The CDR3 nucleotides read TGCGCCAGCAGGGCCAGCGGGAGCTCTGGAAACACCATATATTTT. The rearrangement links TRBV5-1 to TRBJ1-3; D is uncertain. The CDR3 runs to 15 residues. Germline V CDR1 and CDR2: SGHRS, YFSETQ. V was shortened by 5 bases and J by 0 bases, with 12 bases between the two germline ends. Combining the CDR3 with reference TRBV5-1 and TRBJ1-3 gives the whole variable domain KAGVTQTPRYLIKTRGQQVTLSCSPISGHRSVSWYQQTPGQGLQFLFEYFSETQRNKGNFPGRFSGRQFSNSRSEMNVSTLELGDSALYLCASRASGSSGNTIYFGEGSWLTVV.

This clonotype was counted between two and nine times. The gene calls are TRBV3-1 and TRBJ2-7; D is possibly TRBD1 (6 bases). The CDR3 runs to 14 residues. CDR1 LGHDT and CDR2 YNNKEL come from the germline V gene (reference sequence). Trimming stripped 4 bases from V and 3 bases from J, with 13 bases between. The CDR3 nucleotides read TGTGCCAGCAGCCCATTGGGACACTACTACGAGCAGTACTTC. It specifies CASSPLGHYYEQYF.

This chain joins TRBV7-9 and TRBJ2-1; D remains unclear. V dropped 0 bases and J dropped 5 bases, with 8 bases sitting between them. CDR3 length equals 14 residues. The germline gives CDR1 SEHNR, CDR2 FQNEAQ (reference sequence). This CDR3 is CASSLAGWDNEQFF. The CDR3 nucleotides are TGTGCCAGCAGCTTAGCGGGATGGGACAATGAGCAGTTCTTC. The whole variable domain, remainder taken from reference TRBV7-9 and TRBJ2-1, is DTGVSQNPRHKITKRGQNVTFRCDPISEHNRLYWYRQTLGQGPEFLTYFQNEAQLEKSRLLSDRFSAERPKGSFSTLEIQRTEQGDSAMYLCASSLAGWDNEQFFGPGTRLTVL.

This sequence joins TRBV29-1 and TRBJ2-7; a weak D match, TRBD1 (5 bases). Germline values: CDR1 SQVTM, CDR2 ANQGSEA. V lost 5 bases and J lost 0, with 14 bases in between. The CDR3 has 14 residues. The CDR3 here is CSVQGSTSSYEQYF. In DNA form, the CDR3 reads TGCAGCGTTCAGGGCAGCACCAGCTCCTACGAGCAGTACTTC.

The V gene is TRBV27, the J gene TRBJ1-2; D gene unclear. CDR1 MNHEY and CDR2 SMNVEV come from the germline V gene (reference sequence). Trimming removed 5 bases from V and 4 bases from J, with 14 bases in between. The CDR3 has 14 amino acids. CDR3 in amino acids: CASSISEDSYGYTF. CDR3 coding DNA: TGTGCCAGCAGTATTTCGGAGGACTCCTATGGCTACACCTTC.

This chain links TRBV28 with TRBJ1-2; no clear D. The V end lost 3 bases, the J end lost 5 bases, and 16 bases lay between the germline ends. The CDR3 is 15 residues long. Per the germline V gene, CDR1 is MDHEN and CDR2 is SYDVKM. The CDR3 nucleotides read TGTGCCAGCAGTTTGCCGGGCCTAGTCCCGTATGGCTACACCTTC. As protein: CASSLPGLVPYGYTF.

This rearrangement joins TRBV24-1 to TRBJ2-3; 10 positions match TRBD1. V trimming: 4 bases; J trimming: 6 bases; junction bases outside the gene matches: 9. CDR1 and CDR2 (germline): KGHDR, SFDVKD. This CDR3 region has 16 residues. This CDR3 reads CATSEFPGTGVDTQYF. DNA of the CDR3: TGTGCCACCAGTGAATTCCCCGGGACAGGGGTGGATACGCAGTATTTT.

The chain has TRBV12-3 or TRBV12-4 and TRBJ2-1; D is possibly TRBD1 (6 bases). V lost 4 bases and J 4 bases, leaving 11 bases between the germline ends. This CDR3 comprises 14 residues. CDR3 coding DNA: TGTGCCAGCAGTTCAGGGGTGAGGTACAATGAGCAGTTCTTC. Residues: CASSSGVRYNEQFF.

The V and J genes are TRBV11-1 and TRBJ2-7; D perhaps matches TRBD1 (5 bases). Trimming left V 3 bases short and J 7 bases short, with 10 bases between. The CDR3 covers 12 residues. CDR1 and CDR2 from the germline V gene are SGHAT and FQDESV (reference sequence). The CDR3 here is CASSFQGGEQYF. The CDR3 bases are TGTGCCAGCAGCTTCCAGGGCGGTGAGCAGTACTTC.

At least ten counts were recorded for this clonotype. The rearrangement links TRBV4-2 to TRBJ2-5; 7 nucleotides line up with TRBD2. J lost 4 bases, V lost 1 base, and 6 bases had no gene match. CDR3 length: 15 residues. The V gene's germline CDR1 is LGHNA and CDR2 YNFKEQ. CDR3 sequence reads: CASSQVSGSRETQYF. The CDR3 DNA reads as TGTGCCAGCAGCCAAGTTAGCGGGTCCAGAGAGACCCAGTACTTC.

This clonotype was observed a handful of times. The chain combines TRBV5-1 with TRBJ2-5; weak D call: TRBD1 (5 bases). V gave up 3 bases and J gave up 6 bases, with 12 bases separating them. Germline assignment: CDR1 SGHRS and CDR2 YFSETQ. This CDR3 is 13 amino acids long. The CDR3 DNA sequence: TGCGCCAGCAGCTCCGACAGTCTAAAGACCCAGTACTTC. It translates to CASSSDSLKTQYF.

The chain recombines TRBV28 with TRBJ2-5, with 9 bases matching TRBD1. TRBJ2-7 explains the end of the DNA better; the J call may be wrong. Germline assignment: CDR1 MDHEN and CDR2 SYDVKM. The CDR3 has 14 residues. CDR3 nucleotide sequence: TGTGCCAGCAGCCCCGGGACAGGGTTAGGCGAGCAGTACTTC. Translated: CASSPGTGLGEQYF.

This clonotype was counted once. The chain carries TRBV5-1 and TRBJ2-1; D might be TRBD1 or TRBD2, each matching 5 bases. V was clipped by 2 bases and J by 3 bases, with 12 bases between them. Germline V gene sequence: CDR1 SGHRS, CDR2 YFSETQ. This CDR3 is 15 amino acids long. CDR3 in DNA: TGCGCCAGCAGCTTTTCCGGGGACCTCTACAATGAGCAGTTCTTC. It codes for CASSFSGDLYNEQFF.

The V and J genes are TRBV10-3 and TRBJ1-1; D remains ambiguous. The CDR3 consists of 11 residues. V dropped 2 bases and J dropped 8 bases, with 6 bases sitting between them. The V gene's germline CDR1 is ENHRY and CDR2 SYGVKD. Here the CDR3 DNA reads TGTGCCATCAGTGAGAATGGGGAAGCTTTCTTT. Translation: CAISENGEAFF.

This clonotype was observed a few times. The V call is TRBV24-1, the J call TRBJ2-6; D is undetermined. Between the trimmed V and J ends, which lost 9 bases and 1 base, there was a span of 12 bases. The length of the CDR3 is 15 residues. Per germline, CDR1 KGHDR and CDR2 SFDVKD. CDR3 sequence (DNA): TGTGCCACCGGGGAAGGGCATTCTGGGGCCAACGTCCTGACTTTC. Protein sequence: CATGEGHSGANVLTF.

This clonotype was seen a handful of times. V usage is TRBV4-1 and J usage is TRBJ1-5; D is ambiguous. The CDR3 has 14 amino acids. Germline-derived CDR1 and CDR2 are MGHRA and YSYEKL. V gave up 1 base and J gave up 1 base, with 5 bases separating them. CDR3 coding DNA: TGCGCCAGCAGCCAAGGACGGAGCAATCAGCCCCAGCATTTT. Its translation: CASSQGRSNQPQHF.

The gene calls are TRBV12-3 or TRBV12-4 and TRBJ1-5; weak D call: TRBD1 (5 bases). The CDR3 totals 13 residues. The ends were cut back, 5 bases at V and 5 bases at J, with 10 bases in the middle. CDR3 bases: TGTGCCAGCAGTGACGGGGCCCATCAGCCCCAGCATTTT. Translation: CASSDGAHQPQHF.

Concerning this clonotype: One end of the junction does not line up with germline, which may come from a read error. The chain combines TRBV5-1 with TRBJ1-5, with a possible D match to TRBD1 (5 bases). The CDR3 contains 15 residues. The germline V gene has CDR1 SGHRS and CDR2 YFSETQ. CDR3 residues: CASSLAGDSDQPQHF. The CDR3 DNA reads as TGCGCCAGCAGCTTGGCGGGGGATAGCGATCAGCCCCAGCATTTT.

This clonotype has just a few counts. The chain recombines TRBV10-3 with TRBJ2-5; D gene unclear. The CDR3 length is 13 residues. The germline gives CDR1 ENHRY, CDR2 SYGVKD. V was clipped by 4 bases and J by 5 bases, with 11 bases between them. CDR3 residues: CAISVSAVETQYF. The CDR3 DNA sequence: TGTGCCATCAGTGTGAGTGCGGTGGAGACCCAGTACTTC.

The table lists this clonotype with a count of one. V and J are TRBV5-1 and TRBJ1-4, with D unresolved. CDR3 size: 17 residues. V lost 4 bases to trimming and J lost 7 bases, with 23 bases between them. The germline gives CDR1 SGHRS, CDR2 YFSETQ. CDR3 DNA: TGCGCCAGCAGCGGAGACCCGGGAGCCGGTTTTGTTGAAAAACTGTTTTTT. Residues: CASSGDPGAGFVEKLFF.

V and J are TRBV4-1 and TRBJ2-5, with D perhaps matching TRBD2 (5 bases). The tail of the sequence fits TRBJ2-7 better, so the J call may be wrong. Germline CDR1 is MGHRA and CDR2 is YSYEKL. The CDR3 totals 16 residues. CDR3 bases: TGCGCCAGCAGCCAAACTCTCTGGGCGGGCCCGTACGAGCAGTACTTC. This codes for CASSQTLWAGPYEQYF.

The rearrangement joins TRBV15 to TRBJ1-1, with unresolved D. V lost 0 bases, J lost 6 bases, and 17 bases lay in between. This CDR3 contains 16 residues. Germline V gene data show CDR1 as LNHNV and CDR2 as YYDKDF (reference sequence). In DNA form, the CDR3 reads TGTGCCACCAGCAGAGATGGAATCGGGGATTCACCTGAAGCTTTCTTT. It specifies CATSRDGIGDSPEAFF. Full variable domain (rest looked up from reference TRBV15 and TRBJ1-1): DAMVIQNPRYQVTQFGKPVTLSCSQTLNHNVMYWYQQKSSQAPKLLFHYYDKDFNNEADTPDNFQSRRPNTSFCFLDIRSPGLGDTAMYLCATSRDGIGDSPEAFFGQGTRLTVV.

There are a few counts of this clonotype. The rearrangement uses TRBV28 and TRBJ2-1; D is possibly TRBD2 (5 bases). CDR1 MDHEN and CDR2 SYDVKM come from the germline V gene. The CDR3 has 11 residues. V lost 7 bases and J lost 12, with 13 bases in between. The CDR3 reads CASTPGVGQFF. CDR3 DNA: TGTGCCAGCACCCCCGGGGTTGGGCAGTTCTTC.

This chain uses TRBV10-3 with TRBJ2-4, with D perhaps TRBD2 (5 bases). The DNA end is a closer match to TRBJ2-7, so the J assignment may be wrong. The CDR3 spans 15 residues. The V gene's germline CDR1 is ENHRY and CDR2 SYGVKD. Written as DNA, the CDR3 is TGTGCCATCAGTCAATATGGGTTGAGAGGGAACGAGCAGTACTTC. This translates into CAISQYGLRGNEQYF.

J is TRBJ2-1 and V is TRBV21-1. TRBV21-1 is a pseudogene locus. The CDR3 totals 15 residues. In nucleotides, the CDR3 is TGTGCCAGCAGCAAAAGGGATCCGGAATTCAATGAGCAGTTCTTC. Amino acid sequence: CASSKRDPEFNEQFF.